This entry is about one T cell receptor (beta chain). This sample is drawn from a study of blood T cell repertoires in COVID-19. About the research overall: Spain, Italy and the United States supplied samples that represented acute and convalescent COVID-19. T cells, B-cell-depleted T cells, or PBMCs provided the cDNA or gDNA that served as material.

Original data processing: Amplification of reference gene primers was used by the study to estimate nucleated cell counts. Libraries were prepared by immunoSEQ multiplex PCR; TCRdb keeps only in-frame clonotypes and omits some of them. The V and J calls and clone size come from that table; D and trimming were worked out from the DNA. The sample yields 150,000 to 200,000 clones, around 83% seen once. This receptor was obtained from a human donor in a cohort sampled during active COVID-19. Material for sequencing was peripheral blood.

The CDR3 DNA follows: TGCGCCAGCAGCTTGATCTATGGACAGATGAACACTGAAGCTTTCTTT. Translating gives CASSLIYGQMNTEAFF. The chain is built from TRBV5-1 and TRBJ1-1; a weak D match, TRBD1 (6 bases). V was trimmed by 1 base and J by 0 bases, leaving 13 bases between them. The V gene's germline CDR1 is SGHRS and CDR2 YFSETQ. The CDR3 contains 16 residues.